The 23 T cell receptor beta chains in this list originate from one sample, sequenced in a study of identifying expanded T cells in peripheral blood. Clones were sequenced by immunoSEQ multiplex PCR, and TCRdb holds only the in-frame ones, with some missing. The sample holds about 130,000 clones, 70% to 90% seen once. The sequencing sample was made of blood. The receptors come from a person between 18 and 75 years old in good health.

CDR3 sequence reads: CASTRGQGAETQYF. The DNA for the CDR3 is TGCGCCAGCACCCGAGGACAGGGAGCAGAGACCCAGTACTTC. V and J are TRBV5-1 and TRBJ2-5; 8 bases are shared with TRBD1. The ends lost 6 bases at V and 4 bases at J; junction bases unmatched: 8. Germline V gene sequence: CDR1 SGHRS, CDR2 YFSETQ. The CDR3 runs to 14 residues.

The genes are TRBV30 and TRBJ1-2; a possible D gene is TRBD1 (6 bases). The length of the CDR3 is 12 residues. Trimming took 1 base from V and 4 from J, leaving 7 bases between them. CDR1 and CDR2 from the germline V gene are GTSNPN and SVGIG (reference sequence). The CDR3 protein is CAWSEGVYGYTF. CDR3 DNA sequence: TGTGCCTGGAGTGAGGGGGTCTATGGCTACACCTTC.

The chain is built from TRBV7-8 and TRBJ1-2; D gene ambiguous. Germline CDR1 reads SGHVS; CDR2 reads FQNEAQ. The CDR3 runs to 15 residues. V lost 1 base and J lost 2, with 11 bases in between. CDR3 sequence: CASSLGWLGNYGYTF. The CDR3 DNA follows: TGTGCCAGCAGCTTAGGGTGGCTGGGCAACTATGGCTACACCTTC.

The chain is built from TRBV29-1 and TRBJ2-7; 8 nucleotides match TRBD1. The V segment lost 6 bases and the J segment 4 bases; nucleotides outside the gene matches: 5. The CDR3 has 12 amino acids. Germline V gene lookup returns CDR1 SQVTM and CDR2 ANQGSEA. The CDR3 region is CSVDDRGYEQYF. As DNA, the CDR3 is TGCAGCGTGGATGACAGGGGTTACGAGCAGTACTTC.

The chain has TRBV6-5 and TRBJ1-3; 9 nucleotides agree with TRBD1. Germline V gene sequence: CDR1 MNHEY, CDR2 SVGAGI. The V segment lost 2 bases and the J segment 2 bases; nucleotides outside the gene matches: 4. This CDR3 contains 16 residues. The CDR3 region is CASSYRTGVPGNTIYF. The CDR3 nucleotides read TGTGCCAGCAGTTACCGGACAGGGGTGCCTGGAAACACCATATATTTT.

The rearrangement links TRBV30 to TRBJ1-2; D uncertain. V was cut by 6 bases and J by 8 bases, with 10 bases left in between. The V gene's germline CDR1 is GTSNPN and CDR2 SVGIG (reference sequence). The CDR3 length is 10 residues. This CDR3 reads CACQKGGYTF. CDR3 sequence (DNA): TGTGCCTGCCAGAAGGGCGGCTACACCTTC. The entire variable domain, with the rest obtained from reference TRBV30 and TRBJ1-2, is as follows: SQTIHQWPATLVQPVGSPLSLECTVEGTSNPNLYWYRQAAGRGLQLLFYSVGIGQISSEVPQNLSASRPQDRQFILSSKKLLLSDSGFYLCACQKGGYTFGSGTRLTVV.

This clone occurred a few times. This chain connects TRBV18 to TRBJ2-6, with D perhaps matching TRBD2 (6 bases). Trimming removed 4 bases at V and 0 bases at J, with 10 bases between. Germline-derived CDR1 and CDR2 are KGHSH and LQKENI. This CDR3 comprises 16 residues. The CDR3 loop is CASSQSGSSGANVLTF. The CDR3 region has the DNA TGTGCCAGCTCACAGTCCGGGAGCTCTGGGGCCAACGTCCTGACTTTC. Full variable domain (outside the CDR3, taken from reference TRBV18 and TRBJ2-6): NAGVMQNPRHLVRRRGQEARLRCSPMKGHSHVYWYRQLPEEGLKFMVYLQKENIIDESGMPKERFSAEFPKEGPSILRIQQVVRGDSAAYFCASSQSGSSGANVLTFGAGSRLTVL.

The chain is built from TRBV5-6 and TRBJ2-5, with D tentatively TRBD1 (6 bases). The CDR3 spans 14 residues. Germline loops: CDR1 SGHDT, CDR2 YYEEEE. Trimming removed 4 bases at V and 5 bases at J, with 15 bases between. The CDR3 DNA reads TGTGCCAGCAGCGCATCCACAGGGCTGGAGACCCAGTACTTC. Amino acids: CASSASTGLETQYF.

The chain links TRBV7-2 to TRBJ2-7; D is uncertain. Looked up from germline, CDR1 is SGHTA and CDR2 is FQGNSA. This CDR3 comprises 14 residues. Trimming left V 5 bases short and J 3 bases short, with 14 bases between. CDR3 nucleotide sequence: TGTGCCAGCAGCCCAACGAGTATGAGCTACGAGCAGTACTTC. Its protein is CASSPTSMSYEQYF.

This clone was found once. CDR3 bases: TGTGCCAGCAGCCCCGCCGGGGCGAGGCCACAAGAGACCCAGTACTTC. Protein sequence: CASSPAGARPQETQYF. The rearrangement uses TRBV5-4 and TRBJ2-5; possibly TRBD1 or TRBD2 for D (5 bases each). This CDR3 region has 16 residues. Germline V lookup: CDR1 SGHNT, CDR2 YYREEE (reference sequence). The ends were cut back, 4 bases at V and 2 bases at J, with 18 bases in the middle.

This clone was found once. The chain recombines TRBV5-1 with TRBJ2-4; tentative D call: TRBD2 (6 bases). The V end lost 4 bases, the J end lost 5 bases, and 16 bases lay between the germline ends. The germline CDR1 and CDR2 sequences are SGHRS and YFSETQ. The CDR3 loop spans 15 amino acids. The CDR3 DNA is TGCGCCAGCAGCGCGCGGGGTAATTCCGAAAACATTCAGTACTTC. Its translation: CASSARGNSENIQYF. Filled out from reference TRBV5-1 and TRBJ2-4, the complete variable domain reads KAGVTQTPRYLIKTRGQQVTLSCSPISGHRSVSWYQQTPGQGLQFLFEYFSETQRNKGNFPGRFSGRQFSNSRSEMNVSTLELGDSALYLCASSARGNSENIQYFGAGTRLSVL.

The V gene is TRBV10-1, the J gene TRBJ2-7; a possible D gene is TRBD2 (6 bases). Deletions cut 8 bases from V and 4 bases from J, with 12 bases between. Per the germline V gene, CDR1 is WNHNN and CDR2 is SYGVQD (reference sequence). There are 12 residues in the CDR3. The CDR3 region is CASEPEGYEQYF. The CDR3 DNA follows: TGCGCCAGCGAACCGGAGGGGTACGAGCAGTACTTC.

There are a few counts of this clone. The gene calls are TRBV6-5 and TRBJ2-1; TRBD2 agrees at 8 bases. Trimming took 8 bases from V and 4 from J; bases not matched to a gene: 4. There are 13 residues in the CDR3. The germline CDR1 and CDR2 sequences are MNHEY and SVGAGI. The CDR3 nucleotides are TGTGCCAGCGATAGCGGGAATTACAATGAGCAGTTCTTC. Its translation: CASDSGNYNEQFF.

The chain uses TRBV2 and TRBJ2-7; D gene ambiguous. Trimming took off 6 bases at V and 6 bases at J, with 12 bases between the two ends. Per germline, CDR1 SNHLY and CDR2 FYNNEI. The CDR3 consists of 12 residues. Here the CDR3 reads CASRTEPSEQYF. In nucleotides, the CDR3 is TGTGCCAGCAGGACCGAACCTTCCGAGCAGTACTTC.

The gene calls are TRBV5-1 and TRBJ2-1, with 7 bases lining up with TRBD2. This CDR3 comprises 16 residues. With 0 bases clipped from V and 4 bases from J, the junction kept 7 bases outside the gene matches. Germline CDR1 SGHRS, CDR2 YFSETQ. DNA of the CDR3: TGCGCCAGCAGCTTGGGAGGGACTACCCCTTACAATGAGCAGTTCTTC. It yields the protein CASSLGGTTPYNEQFF.

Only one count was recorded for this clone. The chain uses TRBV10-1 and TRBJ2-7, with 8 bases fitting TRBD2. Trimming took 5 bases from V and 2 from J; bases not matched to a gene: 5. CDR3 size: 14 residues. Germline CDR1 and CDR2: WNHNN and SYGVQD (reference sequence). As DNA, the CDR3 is TGCGCCAGCAGTACCGGGACTAGAGCCTACGAGCAGTACTTC. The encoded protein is CASSTGTRAYEQYF.

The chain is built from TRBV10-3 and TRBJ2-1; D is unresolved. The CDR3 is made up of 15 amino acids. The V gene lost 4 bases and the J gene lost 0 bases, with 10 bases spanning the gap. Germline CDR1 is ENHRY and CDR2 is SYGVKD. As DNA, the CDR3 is TGTGCCATCAGTGTAAGAGACAACTCCTACAATGAGCAGTTCTTC. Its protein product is CAISVRDNSYNEQFF.

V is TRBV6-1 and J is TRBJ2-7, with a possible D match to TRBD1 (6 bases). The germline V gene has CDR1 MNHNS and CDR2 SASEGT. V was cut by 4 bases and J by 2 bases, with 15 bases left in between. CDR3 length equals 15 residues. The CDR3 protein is CASSARQDKPYEQYF. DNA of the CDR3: TGTGCCAGCAGTGCGCGACAGGACAAGCCCTACGAGCAGTACTTC.

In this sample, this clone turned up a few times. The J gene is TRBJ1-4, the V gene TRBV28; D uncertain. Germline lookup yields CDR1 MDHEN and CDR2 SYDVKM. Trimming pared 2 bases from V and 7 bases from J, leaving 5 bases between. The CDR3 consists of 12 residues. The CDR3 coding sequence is TGTGCCAGCAGTTTAAACAGTGAAAAACTGTTTTTT. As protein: CASSLNSEKLFF.

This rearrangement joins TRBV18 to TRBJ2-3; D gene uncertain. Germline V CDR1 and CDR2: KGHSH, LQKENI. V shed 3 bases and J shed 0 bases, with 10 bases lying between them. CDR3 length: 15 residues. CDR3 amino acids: CASSPPQLSTDTQYF. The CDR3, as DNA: TGTGCCAGCTCACCGCCTCAACTTAGCACAGATACGCAGTATTTT.

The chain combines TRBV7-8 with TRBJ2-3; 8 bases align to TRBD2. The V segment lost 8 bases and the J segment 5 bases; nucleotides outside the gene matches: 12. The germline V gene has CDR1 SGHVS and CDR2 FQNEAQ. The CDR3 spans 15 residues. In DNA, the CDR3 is TGTGCCAGCTCCGTCTCAGCGGGAGAAATAGATACGCAGTATTTT. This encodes CASSVSAGEIDTQYF.

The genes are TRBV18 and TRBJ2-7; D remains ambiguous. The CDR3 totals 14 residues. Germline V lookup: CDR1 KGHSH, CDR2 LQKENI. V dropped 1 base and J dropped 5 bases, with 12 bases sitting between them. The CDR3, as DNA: TGTGCCAGCTCACCACAGGGAATTCTGGACGAGCAGTACTTC. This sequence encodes CASSPQGILDEQYF.

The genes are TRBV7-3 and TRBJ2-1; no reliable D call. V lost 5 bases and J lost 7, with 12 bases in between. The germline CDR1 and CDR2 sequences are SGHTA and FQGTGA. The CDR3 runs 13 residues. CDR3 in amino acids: CASSPYAMNEQFF. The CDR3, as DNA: TGTGCCAGCAGCCCCTATGCTATGAATGAGCAGTTCTTC.